This T cell receptor (beta chain) was found in a study of shared clonotypes between healthy human individuals. Study summary: Used for every donor were three CD4 naive, three CD4 memory, two CD8 naive and one CD8 memory plate.

Trimming left V 4 bases short and J 10 bases short, with 13 bases between. The germline V gene encodes CDR1 MNHNY and CDR2 SVGAGI (reference sequence). This CDR3 spans 12 amino acids. Whole-study results and caveats: When compared with the clonotypes that were shared by all four sorted-subset donors, the non-shared clonotypes turned out to have lower generation probabilities.

About this clone: What it binds is not known.

Assay runs were performed at deep level. Clones were read by immunoSEQ multiplex PCR, and TCRdb kept only the in-frame ones, dropping some. The repertoire holds a few million clones, with about 94% as singletons. This TCR was recovered from a man between 18 and 35 years old in good health. This chain uses TRBV6-6 with TRBJ1-2; D gene uncertain. Material for sequencing was naive CD4+ T cells sorted from blood. Regarding subset: CD45RA+ positively selected. The DNA for the CDR3 is TGTGCCAGCAGTTCCATCCAGGTATCCTACACCTTC. Translation: CASSSIQVSYTF.